One T cell receptor (beta chain) is described in this entry. What it binds is unknown. Repertoires were sampled repeatedly during chemoradiotherapy. This entry is derived from a study of chemoradiotherapy in HPV16-positive cancers. The overall study: Candidate HPV-specific clones and shared TCR motifs came from two HPV16-positive patients. General study points: During treatment, candidate HPV-specific clones and E7-related motifs expanded in tumor.

The table came from immunoSEQ multiplex PCR; TCRdb's copy has only in-frame clones and leaves some out. The data show several thousand clones, around 80% seen once. The CDR3 sequence is 16 residues long. Trimming took off 6 bases at V and 8 bases at J, with 22 bases between the two ends. The sequence came from a human donor with HPV-associated anogenital cancer. This specimen was taken from a patient who underwent chemoradiotherapy. This chain connects TRBV23-1 to TRBJ1-4; D unresolved. TRBV23-1 is sorted into the ORF group, with uncertain function. The CDR3 loop reads CASSQKTGVGEEKLFF. The CDR3 DNA is TGCGCCAGCAGCCAAAAAACCGGGGTAGGAGAGGAAAAACTGTTTTTT.